The clone carrying this TCR beta chain was detected ten times or more. Its target is not known. For TCRbeta, the library was prepared with unique molecular identifiers. TCRdb passed the PCR reads through MiXCR, listing each CDR3 protein once. Found here are hundreds of thousands of distinct CDR3 sequences, under 15% of them singletons; the top ten hold around 0.79%. Germline V CDR1 and CDR2: DFQATT, SNEGSKA (reference sequence). V was cut by 5 bases and J by 6 bases, with 14 bases left in between. The CDR3 runs 13 residues. The data are from a study of T-cell reconstitution after alpha-beta-depleted transplantation in children. General study results and limits: Two months or so post-transplant, alpha-beta T cells reportedly derived from several hundred expanded graft clones. A year post-transplant, T-cell counts and diversity derived mostly from newly produced T cells.

The origin of this receptor is a girl aged 2-10 years with congenital amegakaryocytic thrombocytopenia, due to receive a stem cell transplant. The chain carries TRBV20-1 and TRBJ2-1; D may be TRBD1 or TRBD2 (6 bases each). Sequenced material: PBMCs, taken before TCRalphabeta/CD19-depleted stem cell transplant. The CDR3 region is CSAGRGLGNEQFF. CDR3 nucleotide sequence: TGCAGTGCTGGCCGGGGGCTTGGCAATGAGCAGTTCTTC.